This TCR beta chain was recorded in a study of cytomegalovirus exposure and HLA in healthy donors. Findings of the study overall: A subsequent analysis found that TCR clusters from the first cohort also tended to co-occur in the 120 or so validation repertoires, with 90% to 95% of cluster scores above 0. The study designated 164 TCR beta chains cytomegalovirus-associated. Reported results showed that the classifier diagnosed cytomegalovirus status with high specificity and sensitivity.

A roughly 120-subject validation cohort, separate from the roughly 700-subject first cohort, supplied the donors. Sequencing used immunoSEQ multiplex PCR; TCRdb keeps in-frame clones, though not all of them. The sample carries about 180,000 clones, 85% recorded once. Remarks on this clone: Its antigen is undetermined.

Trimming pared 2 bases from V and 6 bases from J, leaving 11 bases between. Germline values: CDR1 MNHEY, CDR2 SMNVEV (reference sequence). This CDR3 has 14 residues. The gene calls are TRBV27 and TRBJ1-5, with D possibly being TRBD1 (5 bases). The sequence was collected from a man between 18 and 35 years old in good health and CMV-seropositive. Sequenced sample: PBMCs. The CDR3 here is CASSLTDTRQPQHF. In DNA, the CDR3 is TGTGCCAGCAGTTTAACGGACACACGTCAGCCCCAGCATTTT.